Included here is one T cell receptor (beta chain) sequence, with context. Per the original methods: Estimation of nucleated cell counts was performed using reference gene primer amplification. The data were produced by immunoSEQ multiplex PCR, yet TCRdb's version contains in-frame clones alone and is incomplete. V, J and clone size are taken as reported in that table, and D and trimming were inferred from the DNA itself. The sample contains approximately 150,000 clones, 81% of which appear only once. The data derive from a study of blood T cell repertoires in COVID-19. There are 15 residues in the CDR3. CDR1 MNHEY and CDR2 SMNVEV come from the germline V gene (reference sequence). The J segment lost 9 bases and the V segment lost 6 bases, leaving 10 bases of the junction unmatched.

The TCR sequence derives from a human donor in a cohort sampled during active COVID-19. Sequenced: peripheral blood. The V call is TRBV27, the J call TRBJ1-6; TRBD1 matches at 8 bases. CDR3 region: CASSNDRGAFSPLHF. In nucleotides, the CDR3 is TGTGCCAGCAGCAATGACAGGGGTGCATTTTCACCCCTCCACTTT.